This entry lists 27 T cell receptor beta chains sequenced from one sample in a study of cytomegalovirus exposure and HLA in healthy donors. PCR was performed using 60 Vbeta and 13 Jbeta primers. Clones were sequenced by immunoSEQ multiplex PCR, and TCRdb holds only the in-frame ones, with some missing. The data show 100,000 or so clones, 75% to 85% seen once. The sequenced sample was PBMCs. All receptors derive from a man aged 18 to 30 in good health and CMV-seronegative.

The V and J genes are TRBV4-1 and TRBJ1-2; 9 nucleotides match TRBD1. V was pared by 5 bases and J by 3 bases, with 7 bases of the junction left unmatched. Germline CDR1 MGHRA, CDR2 YSYEKL. The CDR3 sequence is 15 residues long. The DNA for the CDR3 is TGCGCCAGCAGCGCACGACAGGGGGGTGACTATGGCTACACCTTC. Translating gives CASSARQGGDYGYTF.

The V call is TRBV6-5, the J call TRBJ1-2, with D uncertain. V lost 2 bases and J 7 bases, leaving 5 bases between the germline ends. Germline V gene lookup returns CDR1 MNHEY and CDR2 SVGAGI. This CDR3 is 11 amino acids long. The CDR3 is CASSYEGGYTF. CDR3 DNA sequence: TGTGCCAGCAGTTACGAGGGTGGCTACACCTTC.

The V call is TRBV30, the J call TRBJ1-2; D is unresolved. CDR1 and CDR2 from the germline V gene are GTSNPN and SVGIG (reference sequence). CDR3 length: 14 residues. The V end was cut by 3 bases, the J end by 8 bases, with 19 bases between. In DNA, the CDR3 is TGTGCCTGGAGGGACCTCGGGAGTTGGGGAGGCTACACCTTC. It translates to CAWRDLGSWGGYTF.

This chain connects TRBV7-8 to TRBJ2-6; 8 bases line up with TRBD2. Germline V gene lookup returns CDR1 SGHVS and CDR2 FQNEAQ. Trimming cost V 4 bases and J 0 bases; bases outside gene matches: 5. The CDR3 consists of 17 residues. CDR3 sequence reads: CASSSGGGRSGANVLTF. The CDR3 DNA reads TGTGCCAGCAGCTCCGGGGGGGGCCGCTCTGGGGCCAACGTCCTGACTTTC. Combining the CDR3 with reference TRBV7-8 and TRBJ2-6 gives the whole variable domain GAGVSQSPRYKVAKRGQDVALRCDPISGHVSLFWYQQALGQGPEFLTYFQNEAQLDKSGLPSDRFFAERPEGSVSTLKIQRTQQEDSAVYLCASSSGGGRSGANVLTFGAGSRLTVL.

The J gene is TRBJ2-3, the V gene TRBV7-9; no firm D call. V gave up 6 bases and J gave up 2 bases, with 6 bases separating them. The CDR3 sequence is 12 residues long. Germline V gives CDR1 SEHNR, CDR2 FQNEAQ (reference sequence). The CDR3 DNA follows: TGTGCCAGCAGAATATTCACAGATACGCAGTATTTT. Protein sequence: CASRIFTDTQYF.

This sequence joins TRBV6-1 and TRBJ2-7, with 7 bases lining up with TRBD2. V was pared by 4 bases and J by 6 bases, with 6 bases of the junction left unmatched. The CDR3 runs 13 residues. Germline lookup yields CDR1 MNHNS and CDR2 SASEGT. CDR3 DNA sequence: TGTGCCAGCAGTGGGCGGGGGAGAGGCGAGCAGTACTTC. This codes for CASSGRGRGEQYF.

This chain links TRBV7-9 with TRBJ2-3; D unresolved. The CDR3 length is 15 residues. Trimming took off 3 bases at V and 5 bases at J, with 15 bases between the two ends. Germline V lookup: CDR1 SEHNR, CDR2 FQNEAQ (reference sequence). CDR3 sequence reads: CASSLLVLSEDTQYF. CDR3 DNA sequence: TGTGCCAGCAGCTTGTTAGTCCTTAGTGAAGATACGCAGTATTTT.

CDR3 nucleotides: TGTGCCAGCAGTTTTGCCAGGGGGCAGCCCCAGCATTTT. As protein: CASSFARGQPQHF. The V call is TRBV27, the J call TRBJ1-5, with 7 bases lining up with TRBD1. Looked up from germline, CDR1 is MNHEY and CDR2 is SMNVEV (reference sequence). After removal of 3 bases from V and 7 bases from J, the junction contained 3 bases not matched to a gene. This CDR3 has 13 residues.

The chain couples TRBV7-2 to TRBJ1-2, with D maybe TRBD1 (6 bases). The CDR3 consists of 18 residues. The germline V gene has CDR1 SGHTA and CDR2 FQGNSA. The V and J ends lost 0 bases and 0 bases respectively, with 17 bases between them. CDR3 in DNA: TGTGCCAGCAGCTTAGCGCCGGGCTGGGACACATCTAACTATGGCTACACCTTC. It codes for CASSLAPGWDTSNYGYTF.

This sequence joins TRBV27 and TRBJ2-1; 7 nucleotides match TRBD2. The length of the CDR3 is 14 residues. V shed 5 bases, J shed 8 bases, and the junction held 9 bases outside the gene matches. The V gene's germline CDR1 is MNHEY and CDR2 SMNVEV (reference sequence). CDR3 in DNA: TGTGCCAGCAGTCCCCAAGCGGGAAGAGATGAGCAGTTCTTC. This sequence encodes CASSPQAGRDEQFF.

The J gene is TRBJ1-2, the V gene TRBV5-4, with 10 bases lining up with TRBD1. Germline CDR1 reads SGHNT; CDR2 reads YYREEE (reference sequence). This CDR3 spans 16 amino acids. V trimming: 5 bases; J trimming: 5 bases; junction bases outside the gene matches: 12. The CDR3 protein is CASRTIAGTGVYGYTF. In DNA form, the CDR3 reads TGTGCCAGCAGGACCATTGCCGGGACAGGGGTTTATGGCTACACCTTC. The full variable domain, rest sourced from reference TRBV5-4 and TRBJ1-2, is ETGVTQSPTHLIKTRGQQVTLRCSSQSGHNTVSWYQQALGQGPQFIFQYYREEENGRGNFPPRFSGLQFPNYSSELNVNALELDDSALYLCASRTIAGTGVYGYTFGSGTRLTVV.

V gene TRBV7-2 combines with J gene TRBJ2-1; 10 bases agree with TRBD2. Unmatched junction bases numbered 14, after V lost 1 base and J lost 5 bases. The CDR3 length is 19 residues. Germline assignment: CDR1 SGHTA and CDR2 FQGNSA. This chain's CDR3 is CASSLVNVFRTSGNNEQFF. The CDR3 DNA follows: TGTGCCAGCAGCTTAGTAAACGTTTTTCGGACTAGCGGTAACAATGAGCAGTTCTTC.

On this clone: A clone one base away is much larger, so this may be a read error. The sample holds other DNA sequences that translate to the same CDR3. The chain employs TRBV6-5 and TRBJ2-7; TRBD1 aligns across 7 bases. In germline, CDR1 is MNHEY, CDR2 SVGAGI. With 6 bases clipped from V and 2 bases from J, the junction kept 4 bases outside the gene matches. The CDR3 extends over 13 amino acids. CDR3 DNA: TGTGCCAGCAGCCCCGGGACAGCCTACGAGCAGTACTTC. Translated: CASSPGTAYEQYF.

The chain has TRBV28 and TRBJ1-1, with 7 bases fitting TRBD1. Germline CDR1 is MDHEN and CDR2 is SYDVKM. After removal of 5 bases from V and 5 bases from J, the junction contained 11 bases not matched to a gene. CDR3 length: 15 amino acids. The CDR3 loop reads CASSPPAGGETEAFF. Here the CDR3 DNA reads TGTGCCAGCAGTCCCCCGGCAGGGGGAGAAACTGAAGCTTTCTTT.

V is TRBV29-1 and J is TRBJ1-1, with 9 bases lining up with TRBD1. After removal of 6 bases from V and 5 bases from J, the junction contained 10 bases not matched to a gene. This CDR3 region has 14 residues. The germline V gene has CDR1 SQVTM and CDR2 ANQGSEA. The CDR3: CSVQQGAEKTEAFF. The CDR3 coding sequence is TGCAGCGTCCAACAGGGGGCGGAAAAAACTGAAGCTTTCTTT.

This sequence joins TRBV4-3 and TRBJ1-2, with D possibly TRBD1 on 5 matching bases. Germline V lookup: CDR1 LGHNA, CDR2 YSLEER. The CDR3 runs 15 residues. V was shortened by 4 bases and J by 2 bases, with 14 bases between the two germline ends. In DNA form, the CDR3 reads TGCGCCAGCAGCCCAACGTGGGGCGCAAACTATGGCTACACCTTC. This translates into CASSPTWGANYGYTF.

This chain uses TRBV19 with TRBJ2-3, with a weak D call TRBD2 (6 bases). Trimming removed 7 bases at V and 0 bases at J, with 17 bases between. There are 16 residues in the CDR3. Germline V CDR1 and CDR2: LNHDA, SQIVND (reference sequence). This CDR3 reads CASTTGTSVSTDTQYF. The CDR3 DNA reads TGTGCCAGTACCACGGGGACTTCCGTAAGCACAGATACGCAGTATTTT.

This clone was picked up many times. The V call is TRBV5-1, the J call TRBJ2-1; 7 nucleotides agree with TRBD2. Germline V gives CDR1 SGHRS, CDR2 YFSETQ. The CDR3 extends over 17 amino acids. The V and J ends lost 2 bases and 7 bases, in that order; junction bases with no gene match: 15. Here the CDR3 DNA reads TGCGCCAGCAGCTTAACTAGCGCGACTCCGTTTTTGAATGAGCAGTTCTTC. It encodes CASSLTSATPFLNEQFF.

The chain carries TRBV7-8 and TRBJ2-5, with 10 bases matching TRBD2. The CDR3 has 17 residues. Germline V gene data show CDR1 as SGHVS and CDR2 as FQNEAQ. After removal of 6 bases from V and 5 bases from J, the junction contained 15 bases not matched to a gene. The CDR3 protein is CASSPALSSGRSETQYF. CDR3 DNA sequence: TGTGCCAGCAGTCCAGCGTTGTCTAGCGGGAGAAGTGAGACCCAGTACTTC.

This chain connects TRBV19 to TRBJ1-2; D is unclear. The V gene's germline CDR1 is LNHDA and CDR2 SQIVND (reference sequence). The CDR3 runs to 11 residues. The V end lost 5 bases, the J end lost 6 bases, and 7 bases lay between the germline ends. Here the CDR3 reads CASSRDHGYTF. The CDR3 bases are TGTGCCAGTAGTCGGGATCATGGCTACACCTTC. Full variable domain (missing parts from reference TRBV19 and TRBJ1-2): DGGITQSPKYLFRKEGQNVTLSCEQNLNHDAMYWYRQDPGQGLRLIYYSQIVNDFQKGDIAEGYSVSREKKESFPLTVTSAQKNPTAFYLCASSRDHGYTFGSGTRLTVV.

The rearrangement uses TRBV7-2 and TRBJ2-7; 14 bases match TRBD2. With V trimmed by 5 bases and J by 0 bases, 9 bases remained unmatched. Germline V gives CDR1 SGHTA, CDR2 FQGNSA. The CDR3 totals 18 residues. The CDR3 DNA is TGTGCCAGCAGCCCCCCGGGACTAGCGGGAGTTTACTCCTACGAGCAGTACTTC. The encoded protein is CASSPPGLAGVYSYEQYF.

The chain carries TRBV28 and TRBJ2-7, with TRBD2 identical over 14 bases. From germline, CDR1 is MDHEN and CDR2 SYDVKM. The CDR3 spans 17 residues. Trimming cost V 2 bases and J 1 base; bases outside gene matches: 4. CDR3 sequence reads: CASSLGTSGSRSYEQYF. Here the CDR3 DNA reads TGTGCCAGCAGTTTAGGGACTAGCGGGAGTAGGTCCTACGAGCAGTACTTC. Using reference TRBV28 and TRBJ2-7 for the parts outside the CDR3, the full variable domain is DVKVTQSSRYLVKRTGEKVFLECVQDMDHENMFWYRQDPGLGLRLIYFSYDVKMKEKGDIPEGYSVSREKKERFSLILESASTNQTSMYLCASSLGTSGSRSYEQYFGPGTRLTVT.

The chain uses TRBV13 and TRBJ1-1; D unresolved. CDR3 length: 15 amino acids. Trimming took off 7 bases at V and 0 bases at J, with 15 bases between the two ends. Germline-derived CDR1 and CDR2 are PRHDT and FYEKMQ (reference sequence). DNA of the CDR3: TGTGCCAGCACCTCGCCGAGGCAGTTGAACACTGAAGCTTTCTTT. It codes for CASTSPRQLNTEAFF.

This clone was recorded only once. V and J are TRBV28 and TRBJ2-4; D gene unclear. Looked up from germline, CDR1 is MDHEN and CDR2 is SYDVKM. The CDR3 is 14 amino acids. The ends were cut back, 6 bases at V and 2 bases at J, with 11 bases in the middle. This CDR3 reads CASSGVSTKNIQYF. CDR3 sequence (DNA): TGTGCCAGCAGCGGAGTTTCAACCAAAAACATTCAGTACTTC. Combining the CDR3 with reference TRBV28 and TRBJ2-4 gives the whole variable domain DVKVTQSSRYLVKRTGEKVFLECVQDMDHENMFWYRQDPGLGLRLIYFSYDVKMKEKGDIPEGYSVSREKKERFSLILESASTNQTSMYLCASSGVSTKNIQYFGAGTRLSVL.

CDR3 in amino acids: CASGYDRSFSYEQYF. In DNA form, the CDR3 reads TGTGCTAGTGGTTATGACAGGAGCTTCTCCTACGAGCAGTACTTC. The genes are TRBV12-5 and TRBJ2-7; D might be TRBD1 (6 bases). The CDR3 totals 15 residues. Trimming pared 4 bases from V and 0 bases from J, leaving 13 bases between. Germline V gives CDR1 LGHNT, CDR2 FRNRAP.

Worth noting for this clone: Other DNA sequences from this sample encode an identical CDR3 as well. The chain recombines TRBV15 with TRBJ1-4; 7 bases are shared with TRBD1. The germline V gene encodes CDR1 LNHNV and CDR2 YYDKDF (reference sequence). V lost 5 bases and J lost 2; bases outside the gene matches: 8. The CDR3 runs to 16 residues. CDR3 in amino acids: CATSRRQGGTNEKLFF. The CDR3 region has the DNA TGTGCCACCAGCCGCCGACAGGGTGGCACTAATGAAAAACTGTTTTTT.

The chain recombines TRBV27 with TRBJ1-2; D might be TRBD1 (5 bases). CDR1 and CDR2 from the germline V gene are MNHEY and SMNVEV (reference sequence). The CDR3 runs to 13 residues. V was clipped by 5 bases and J by 7 bases, with 14 bases between them. CDR3 bases: TGTGCCAGCAGTCCCGGGACTAGTTCTGGCTACACCTTC. The encoded protein is CASSPGTSSGYTF.